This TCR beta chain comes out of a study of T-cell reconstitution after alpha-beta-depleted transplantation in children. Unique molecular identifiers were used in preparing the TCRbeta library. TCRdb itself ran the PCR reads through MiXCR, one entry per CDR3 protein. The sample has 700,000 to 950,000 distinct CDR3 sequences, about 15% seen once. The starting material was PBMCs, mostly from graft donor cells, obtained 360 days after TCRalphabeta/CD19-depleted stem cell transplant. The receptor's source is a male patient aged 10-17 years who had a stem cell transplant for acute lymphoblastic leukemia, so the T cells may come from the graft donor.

The CDR3 loop reads CSARDKGTFNQPQHF. DNA for the CDR3: TGCAGTGCTAGAGACAAGGGGACTTTCAATCAGCCCCAGCATTTT. The chain combines TRBV20-1 with TRBJ1-5, with a tentative D call TRBD1 (5 bases). This CDR3 region has 15 residues. CDR1 and CDR2 (germline): DFQATT, SNEGSKA (reference sequence). Trimming shortened V by 0 bases and J by 3 bases, and 12 bases separated the two germline ends.